This passage covers 20 T cell receptor beta chains from one sample sequenced in a study of Graves' ophthalmopathy and Graves' hyperthyroidism. Amplification targeted the TCR beta CDR3 regions, with RNA transcripts as the source material. The authors performed first-round RT-PCR with HTBI primers and then a second-round multiplex PCR. TCRdb called the multiplex PCR reads again in MiXCR, with one record for every CDR3 protein. The data contain a few hundred thousand distinct CDR3 sequences, roughly 15% of them singletons. The specimen sequenced was peripheral blood. The receptors come from an adult woman with stable Graves' hyperthyroidism.

This clonotype was detected a few times. V gene TRBV6-5 combines with J gene TRBJ2-3; 7 bases map to TRBD1. Germline V gene data show CDR1 as MNHEY and CDR2 as SVGAGI. J lost 4 bases, V lost 2 bases, and 3 bases had no gene match. The CDR3 covers 14 residues. The CDR3 DNA reads as TGTGCCAGCAGTTACAGGCAGGGGGCAGATACGCAGTATTTT. Amino acid sequence: CASSYRQGADTQYF.

The sample holds many counts of this clonotype. V usage is TRBV15 and J usage is TRBJ1-1; D gene unclear. This CDR3 region has 13 residues. Germline CDR1 LNHNV, CDR2 YYDKDF (reference sequence). The ends were cut back, 0 bases at V and 3 bases at J, with 5 bases in the middle. CDR3 DNA: TGTGCCACCAGCAGAGACACCTACACTGAAGCTTTCTTT. It codes for CATSRDTYTEAFF.

The sample holds many counts of this clonotype. The chain combines TRBV29-1 with TRBJ2-7; the match to TRBD2 covers 8 bases. Germline CDR1 SQVTM, CDR2 ANQGSEA. V trimming: 7 bases; J trimming: 2 bases; junction bases outside the gene matches: 16. The CDR3 covers 16 residues. The CDR3 DNA follows: TGCAGCGCGTGGAGAAAGTGGACTAGCAGGACCTACGAGCAGTACTTC. Translating it yields CSAWRKWTSRTYEQYF.

This clonotype has a count of ten or more. This chain connects TRBV5-5 to TRBJ1-2; maybe TRBD1 (6 bases). Germline CDR1 is SGHKS and CDR2 is YYEKEE (reference sequence). This CDR3 is built from 16 residues. Trimming removed 2 bases from V and 0 bases from J, with 14 bases in between. The CDR3: CASSFATGAANYGYTF. For the CDR3, the DNA is TGTGCCAGCAGCTTCGCCACGGGGGCAGCTAACTATGGCTACACCTTC.

The chain recombines TRBV6-1 with TRBJ2-7; 11 bases are shared with TRBD1. Germline trimming cut 8 bases from V and 3 bases from J; bases unmatched to any gene: 6. Germline lookup yields CDR1 MNHNS and CDR2 SASEGT. The CDR3 spans 14 residues. The CDR3 region is CASERDRGFYEQYF. CDR3 DNA: TGTGCCAGCGAAAGGGACAGGGGGTTCTACGAGCAGTACTTC.

With regard to this clonotype: A read error may be the cause here, since a much bigger clone is one base away. The chain uses TRBV6-5 and TRBJ1-1; unclear D gene. Germline loops: CDR1 MNHEY, CDR2 SVGAGI. The CDR3 extends over 16 amino acids. This CDR3 reads CASSYSPEKTNTEACF. The CDR3 DNA follows: TGTGCCAGCAGTTACTCCCCGGAAAAGACGAACACTGAAGCTTGCTTT.

The rearrangement uses TRBV10-2 and TRBJ1-6; tentatively, D is TRBD1 (5 bases). Looked up from germline, CDR1 is WSHSY and CDR2 is SAAADI. V lost 6 bases, J lost 4 bases, and 10 bases lay in between. There are 14 residues in the CDR3. The CDR3 loop reads CASRQTEYNSPLHF. The CDR3 DNA reads as TGCGCCAGCAGGCAGACAGAGTATAATTCACCCCTCCACTTT.

This clonotype was seen ten or more times. The chain couples TRBV12-3 or TRBV12-4 to TRBJ1-2; D not resolved. Trimming took off 6 bases at V and 0 bases at J, with 11 bases between the two ends. This CDR3 has 14 amino acids. The CDR3 reads CASSQSPANYGYTF. The CDR3, as DNA: TGTGCCAGCAGCCAATCTCCCGCTAACTATGGCTACACCTTC.

The rearrangement links TRBV28 to TRBJ2-6; TRBD2 is a possible D gene (5 bases). The CDR3 has 14 residues. Germline values: CDR1 MDHEN, CDR2 SYDVKM. V was shortened by 7 bases and J by 4 bases, with 11 bases between the two germline ends. As DNA, the CDR3 is TGTGCCAGCATGGACTCTCCCGGGGCCAACGTCCTGACTTTC. Amino acids: CASMDSPGANVLTF.

This clonotype was counted many times. This chain uses TRBV11-2 with TRBJ2-7; D tentatively fits TRBD1 or TRBD2 (6 bases each). The V gene lost 4 bases and the J gene lost 4 bases, with 14 bases spanning the gap. This CDR3 comprises 14 residues. Looked up from germline, CDR1 is SGHAT and CDR2 is FQNNGV. The CDR3 is CASSSGALGYEQYF. CDR3 DNA sequence: TGTGCCAGCAGCTCGGGGGCCCTGGGGTACGAGCAGTACTTC.

There are many counts of this clonotype. CDR3 in amino acids: CASREGLINTEAFF. Written as DNA, the CDR3 is TGTGCCAGCAGAGAGGGACTCATAAACACTGAAGCTTTCTTT. The J gene is TRBJ1-1, the V gene TRBV28, with a weak D call TRBD1 (5 bases). The CDR3 has 14 amino acids. Trimming cost V 6 bases and J 2 bases, with 13 bases left between them. The germline V gene has CDR1 MDHEN and CDR2 SYDVKM.

V and J are TRBV7-9 and TRBJ1-2, with 7 bases aligning to TRBD1. The CDR3 is 14 amino acids. V lost 6 bases, J lost 6 bases, and 10 bases stayed unmatched. Germline lookup yields CDR1 SEHNR and CDR2 FQNEAQ (reference sequence). The DNA of the CDR3 is TGTGCCAGCAGGTTGACTGACAGGGAAGATGGCTACACCTTC. It is translated as CASRLTDREDGYTF.

In this sample, this clonotype turned up many times. The chain links TRBV6-5 to TRBJ2-4; TRBD1 or TRBD2 may be the D gene (5 bases each). The CDR3 is 15 amino acids. Germline CDR1 MNHEY, CDR2 SVGAGI. V lost 3 bases and J 3 bases, leaving 12 bases between the germline ends. The CDR3 reads CASSYSWGNKNIQYF. In DNA form, the CDR3 reads TGTGCCAGCAGTTATTCCTGGGGGAACAAAAACATTCAGTACTTC.

This clonotype was seen ten or more times. This chain connects TRBV6-1 to TRBJ2-3; D is undetermined. Trimming cost V 4 bases and J 2 bases, with 10 bases left between them. Germline CDR1 MNHNS, CDR2 SASEGT. This CDR3 is built from 14 residues. The CDR3 spells CASSVEVTTDTQYF. Written as DNA, the CDR3 is TGTGCCAGCAGTGTTGAGGTTACCACAGATACGCAGTATTTT.

In its sample, this clonotype was seen a few times. The V and J genes are TRBV7-2 and TRBJ1-1, with TRBD1 matching over 8 bases. V lost 5 bases and J lost 6; bases outside the gene matches: 8. The V gene's germline CDR1 is SGHTA and CDR2 FQGNSA. The CDR3 loop spans 14 amino acids. CDR3 in amino acids: CASSLQGVRPEAFF. CDR3 nucleotides: TGTGCCAGCAGCCTACAGGGGGTTAGGCCTGAAGCTTTCTTT.

The chain links TRBV12-3 or TRBV12-4 to TRBJ2-7, with TRBD2 matching 9 bases. The CDR3 has 14 residues. V lost 7 bases, J lost 2 bases, and 6 bases stayed unmatched. CDR3: CASTLAGAAYEQYF. The CDR3 region has the DNA TGTGCCAGCACCTTAGCGGGGGCAGCCTACGAGCAGTACTTC.

This clonotype was picked up many times. This sequence joins TRBV11-3 and TRBJ2-7, with 8 bases that match TRBD2. CDR3 length: 14 residues. Germline values: CDR1 SGHNT, CDR2 YENEEA. Unmatched junction bases numbered 2, after V lost 3 bases and J lost 1 base. CDR3 sequence reads: CASSLTSDSYEQYF. The CDR3 nucleotides read TGTGCCAGCAGCTTGACTAGCGATTCCTACGAGCAGTACTTC.

This clonotype was counted at least ten times. The chain recombines TRBV5-1 with TRBJ2-5, with 7 bases that match TRBD1. There are 14 residues in the CDR3. The germline gives CDR1 SGHRS, CDR2 YFSETQ. The junction had 3 bases not matched to a gene; V was cut back by 0 bases and J by 4 bases. The CDR3 spells CASSLDPGGETQYF. The CDR3 coding sequence is TGCGCCAGCAGCTTGGATCCAGGGGGAGAGACCCAGTACTTC.

The V call is TRBV12-3 or TRBV12-4, the J call TRBJ1-3; weak D call: TRBD1 (5 bases). The CDR3 totals 16 residues. With 5 bases removed from V and 4 bases from J, the gap between germline ends came to 18 bases. The CDR3 DNA sequence: TGTGCCAGCAGTCCCCGCCCAGGGAGGAAGGGAAACACCATATATTTT. It encodes CASSPRPGRKGNTIYF.

This chain links TRBV11-3 with TRBJ1-4, with D perhaps matching TRBD1 (5 bases). Germline V gene data show CDR1 as SGHNT and CDR2 as YENEEA. V dropped 3 bases and J dropped 6 bases, with 14 bases sitting between them. The CDR3 extends over 15 amino acids. The CDR3 nucleotides are TGTGCCAGCAGCTTGCCCCAGGGCTTCGATGAAAAACTGTTTTTT. It codes for CASSLPQGFDEKLFF.